This passage covers 32 T cell receptor beta chains from one sample sequenced in a study of shared clonotypes between healthy human individuals. Produced via immunoSEQ multiplex PCR; TCRdb's table is partial and in-frame only. The sample consists of about 360,000 clones, around 67% of them appearing once. The sample consisted of memory CD4+ T cells sorted from blood. Specified subset: CD45RA-negative fraction. The source of these receptors is a man aged 25-40 years in good health.

The chain employs TRBV11-2 and TRBJ2-1; D gene ambiguous. V lost 4 bases and J 0 bases, leaving 10 bases between the germline ends. CDR3 length: 15 amino acids. Germline assignment: CDR1 SGHAT and CDR2 FQNNGV. DNA of the CDR3: TGTGCCAGCAGCTCCCTCGGAATCTCCTACAATGAGCAGTTCTTC. It specifies CASSSLGISYNEQFF.

The chain couples TRBV7-6 to TRBJ1-3, with TRBD1 as a possible D gene (5 bases). Trimming left V 5 bases short and J 1 base short, with 15 bases between. This CDR3 region has 16 residues. The germline gives CDR1 SGHVS, CDR2 FNYEAQ. The CDR3 reads CASSPSLRQSGNTIYF. In DNA, the CDR3 is TGTGCCAGCAGCCCATCTCTGAGACAGTCTGGAAACACCATATATTTT.

This clone has a handful of counts. The V gene is TRBV7-2, the J gene TRBJ2-5; possibly TRBD2 for D (8 bases). V gave up 1 base and J gave up 5 bases, with 20 bases separating them. The germline CDR1 and CDR2 sequences are SGHTA and FQGNSA. CDR3 length: 17 amino acids. In DNA, the CDR3 is TGTGCCAGCAGCTTAGGGAGCGGGAGACAGGGAGGGGAGACCCAGTACTTC. This gives the protein CASSLGSGRQGGETQYF.

The rearrangement uses TRBV4-3 and TRBJ1-5; D is possibly TRBD1 (5 bases). The length of the CDR3 is 18 residues. The germline CDR1 and CDR2 sequences are LGHNA and YSLEER. Trimming left V 0 bases short and J 2 bases short, with 17 bases between. The CDR3 nucleotides are TGCGCCAGCAGCCAAGATCTCGGGACCACGCAGGGCAATCAGCCCCAGCATTTT. Protein product: CASSQDLGTTQGNQPQHF.

The V and J genes are TRBV14 and TRBJ2-3; 10 bases are shared with TRBD2. V dropped 5 bases and J dropped 6; count of bases not matched to a gene: 11. This CDR3 has 16 residues. Germline V gene data show CDR1 as SGHDN and CDR2 as FVKESK. CDR3 residues: CASSGRSGRARDTQYF. CDR3 sequence (DNA): TGTGCCAGCAGCGGGAGAAGCGGGAGGGCCCGGGATACGCAGTATTTT.

This clone has just one count. The CDR3 DNA sequence: TGTGCCAGCAGTGAAGCGGGAGGGCCCACAGATACGCAGTATTTT. It specifies CASSEAGGPTDTQYF. The chain combines TRBV6-1 with TRBJ2-3; TRBD2 matches at 7 bases. V dropped 0 bases and J dropped 2; count of bases not matched to a gene: 2. Germline loops: CDR1 MNHNS, CDR2 SASEGT. The CDR3 runs 15 residues.

Worth noting for this clone: This CDR3 is also generated by other DNA sequences in the sample. The chain joins TRBV2 to TRBJ2-5, with TRBD2 matching over 9 bases. The CDR3 totals 15 residues. The germline V gene encodes CDR1 SNHLY and CDR2 FYNNEI. V shed 1 base, J shed 4 bases, and the junction held 4 bases outside the gene matches. The CDR3 reads CASSEVLAGRETQYF. CDR3 nucleotide sequence: TGTGCCAGCAGTGAAGTCCTAGCGGGACGAGAGACCCAGTACTTC.

The chain employs TRBV30 and TRBJ1-2; D not resolved. The germline V and J ends were trimmed by 0 bases and 8 bases, with 16 bases remaining between them. The germline V gene encodes CDR1 GTSNPN and CDR2 SVGIG (reference sequence). The length of the CDR3 is 14 residues. The CDR3 loop is CAWSVLQALGGYTF. The CDR3, as DNA: TGTGCCTGGAGTGTTCTGCAGGCCTTGGGGGGCTACACCTTC.

V usage is TRBV21-1 and J usage is TRBJ2-6; no DNA check was done on the table's D call, TRBD1. TRBV21-1 is marked as a pseudogene. The CDR3 runs 17 residues. DNA of the CDR3: TGTGCCAGCAGCGATTGGGACAGGCCTCGCATGGCCAACGTCCTGACTTTC. It specifies CASSDWDRPRMANVLTF.

V gene TRBV2 combines with J gene TRBJ1-1; D possibly corresponds to TRBD1 (6 bases). Trimming removed 4 bases from V and 5 bases from J, with 23 bases in between. The CDR3 extends over 17 amino acids. CDR1 is SNHLY, CDR2 FYNNEI, per germline. Here the CDR3 DNA reads TGTGCCAGCAGTGTGTTCGCACGGAGGGGGGGAACGACTGAAGCTTTCTTT. Its protein is CASSVFARRGGTTEAFF. The full variable domain, completed using reference TRBV2 and TRBJ1-1, is EPEVTQTPSHQVTQMGQEVILRCVPISNHLYFYWYRQILGQKVEFLVSFYNNEISEKSEIFDDQFSVERPDGSNFTLKIRSTKLEDSAMYFCASSVFARRGGTTEAFFGQGTRLTVV.

This rearrangement joins TRBV7-9 to TRBJ1-3; TRBD1 agrees at 7 bases. This CDR3 region has 15 residues. The junction had 7 bases not matched to a gene; V was cut back by 8 bases and J by 0 bases. The germline V gene encodes CDR1 SEHNR and CDR2 FQNEAQ (reference sequence). The CDR3 nucleotides are TGTGCCAGCCAGGGGGGGGCCAACTCTGGAAACACCATATATTTT. It yields the protein CASQGGANSGNTIYF.

The chain links TRBV2 to TRBJ1-5; tentative D call: TRBD1 (5 bases). The V gene lost 6 bases and the J gene lost 10 bases, with 10 bases spanning the gap. The CDR3 totals 11 residues. Germline loops: CDR1 SNHLY, CDR2 FYNNEI. The CDR3 sequence: CASSPGGPQHF. CDR3 in DNA: TGTGCCAGCAGCCCGGGGGGACCCCAGCATTTT.

The chain couples TRBV28 to TRBJ1-2; D unclear. V lost 4 bases, J lost 4 bases, and 7 bases lay in between. The CDR3 runs to 12 residues. Germline V gene lookup returns CDR1 MDHEN and CDR2 SYDVKM. For the CDR3, the DNA is TGTGCCAGCAGTTACCATGGCTATGGCTACACCTTC. Protein sequence: CASSYHGYGYTF.

The chain combines TRBV27 with TRBJ1-5; 8 bases line up with TRBD1. CDR1 is MNHEY and CDR2 is SMNVEV in the germline V gene (reference sequence). This CDR3 has 15 residues. V shed 6 bases and J 7 bases; nucleotides not matched to a gene: 11. Here the CDR3 DNA reads TGTGCCAGCAGCACGTCCGGACAGGGAGGGCAGCCCCAGCATTTT. It translates to CASSTSGQGGQPQHF.

The chain has TRBV5-4 and TRBJ2-7; TRBD2 might be the D (5 bases). Deletions cut 5 bases from V and 2 bases from J, with 14 bases between. The CDR3 is made up of 14 amino acids. Germline V lookup: CDR1 SGHNT, CDR2 YYREEE (reference sequence). The CDR3 reads CASSKGGSAYEQYF. In DNA, the CDR3 is TGTGCCAGCAGTAAAGGCGGGTCGGCCTACGAGCAGTACTTC.

This clone was recorded a few times. V usage is TRBV5-6 and J usage is TRBJ2-5; TRBD2 might be the D (6 bases). Trimming cost V 0 bases and J 0 bases, with 6 bases left between them. This CDR3 spans 14 amino acids. In germline, CDR1 is SGHDT, CDR2 YYEEEE. For the CDR3, the DNA is TGTGCCAGCAGCTTGGGACTAGACCAAGAGACCCAGTACTTC. Its translation is CASSLGLDQETQYF.

V and J are TRBV7-6 and TRBJ1-1; D gene ambiguous. The germline V gene encodes CDR1 SGHVS and CDR2 FNYEAQ. V lost 2 bases and J 1 base, leaving 17 bases between the germline ends. This CDR3 is built from 17 residues. The chain's CDR3 is CASSLNDYGRKNTEAFF. CDR3 bases: TGTGCCAGCAGCTTAAATGATTACGGACGGAAGAACACTGAAGCTTTCTTT.

The chain links TRBV6-5 to TRBJ2-7; no firm D call. The CDR3 runs 14 residues. The V gene's germline CDR1 is MNHEY and CDR2 SVGAGI. The ends were cut back, 5 bases at V and 7 bases at J, with 18 bases in the middle. Here the CDR3 DNA reads TGTGCCAGCAGTCTTCTAACCCGGGTACGGGAGCAGTACTTC. This translates into CASSLLTRVREQYF.

The sample holds a few counts of this clone. This rearrangement joins TRBV7-9 to TRBJ1-1; perhaps TRBD1 as D (5 bases). V lost 4 bases, J lost 6 bases, and 21 bases lay in between. The germline gives CDR1 SEHNR, CDR2 FQNEAQ (reference sequence). This CDR3 spans 16 amino acids. The CDR3 DNA reads as TGTGCCAGCAGCTCCTCACTTGGGTCCGGGGCTCCTGAAGCTTTCTTT. It codes for CASSSSLGSGAPEAFF.

This sequence joins TRBV2 and TRBJ1-2; the D gene is possibly TRBD1 (5 bases). CDR3 size: 14 residues. CDR1 and CDR2 from the germline V gene are SNHLY and FYNNEI. The V gene lost 5 bases and the J gene lost 4 bases, with 14 bases spanning the gap. The CDR3 loop reads CASSLQGLLYGYTF. The DNA of the CDR3 is TGTGCCAGCAGTCTCCAGGGACTCCTCTATGGCTACACCTTC.

V usage is TRBV28 and J usage is TRBJ1-2; weak D call: TRBD1 (6 bases). CDR1 and CDR2 (germline): MDHEN, SYDVKM. CDR3 length equals 14 residues. Trimming stripped 6 bases from V and 1 base from J, with 12 bases between. The CDR3 loop reads CASSPNRVNYGYTF. CDR3 nucleotide sequence: TGTGCCAGCAGCCCAAACAGGGTTAACTATGGCTACACCTTC.

Note on this clone: A read error may produce the germline difference seen at one junction end. The rearrangement joins TRBV6-1 to TRBJ2-7; 10 nucleotides match TRBD1. The CDR3 is 14 residues long. Germline CDR1 and CDR2: MNHNS and SASEGT. CDR3 sequence (DNA): TGTGCCAGCAGTAAAGGGGACAGGGGATACGAGCAGTGCTTC. It codes for CASSKGDRGYEQCF.

The chain is built from TRBV7-9 and TRBJ2-7; 8 bases fit TRBD1. V lost 3 bases to trimming and J lost 4 bases; unmatched junction nucleotides: 5. Germline CDR1 and CDR2: SEHNR and FQNEAQ (reference sequence). The CDR3 extends over 14 amino acids. CDR3 region: CASSFTGGDYEQYF. Here the CDR3 DNA reads TGTGCCAGCAGCTTCACAGGGGGAGATTACGAGCAGTACTTC.

This clone was seen ten or more times. The chain carries TRBV15 and TRBJ2-5; TRBD1 agrees at 7 bases. Unmatched junction bases numbered 3, after V lost 4 bases and J lost 1 base. This CDR3 contains 14 residues. In germline, CDR1 is LNHNV, CDR2 YYDKDF (reference sequence). The DNA for the CDR3 is TGTGCCACCAGCAAAGGGGGCAGCCAAGAGACCCAGTACTTC. This gives the protein CATSKGGSQETQYF.

The chain has TRBV6-4 and TRBJ2-3; D is tentatively TRBD1 or TRBD2 (5 bases each). CDR1 MRHNA and CDR2 SNTAGT come from the germline V gene. The CDR3 sequence is 14 residues long. The V end lost 8 bases, the J end lost 2 bases, and 14 bases lay between the germline ends. CDR3 protein: CASAQEGFTDTQYF. DNA for the CDR3: TGTGCCAGCGCCCAAGAGGGGTTCACAGATACGCAGTATTTT.

The chain combines TRBV13 with TRBJ2-5; 7 positions agree with TRBD1. CDR1 is PRHDT and CDR2 is FYEKMQ in the germline V gene (reference sequence). Losses at the gene ends were 5 bases for V and 1 base for J; bases not matched to a gene: 4. The CDR3 runs 14 residues. CDR3 DNA: TGTGCCAGCAGCACTCGGACAGGCCAAGAGACCCAGTACTTC. It is translated as CASSTRTGQETQYF.

This clone showed up just a few times. The chain uses TRBV5-4 and TRBJ2-7, with D perhaps being TRBD1 or TRBD2 (6 bases each). From germline, CDR1 is SGHNT and CDR2 YYREEE (reference sequence). V lost 0 bases, J lost 4 bases, and 14 bases lay in between. The CDR3 is made up of 15 amino acids. The DNA for the CDR3 is TGTGCCAGCAGCTTGGAGTACGGGGGCCATTACGAGCAGTACTTC. This gives the protein CASSLEYGGHYEQYF.

Notes on this clone: Being one base from a much bigger clone, this may be a read error. The DNA of the CDR3 is TGTGCCAGCTCACCACGGGCAGGGGATCAGCCCCAGCATTTT. Encoded protein: CASSPRAGDQPQHF. The chain combines TRBV18 with TRBJ1-5; a weak D match, TRBD1 (6 bases). Germline CDR1 and CDR2: KGHSH and LQKENI. The length of the CDR3 is 14 residues. Trimming left V 1 base short and J 5 bases short, with 9 bases between. The full variable domain, completed using reference TRBV18 and TRBJ1-5, is NAGVMQNPRHLVRRRGQEARLRCSPMKGHSHVYWYRQLPEEGLKFMVYLQKENIIDESGMPKERFSAEFPKEGPSILRIQQVVRGDSAAYFCASSPRAGDQPQHFGDGTRLSIL.

The J gene is TRBJ2-6, the V gene TRBV2, with D perhaps matching TRBD1 (5 bases). V shed 7 bases and J shed 2 bases, with 18 bases lying between them. CDR1 SNHLY and CDR2 FYNNEI come from the germline V gene. The CDR3 has 17 residues. CDR3 region: CASTVNPQAPGANVLTF. The CDR3, as DNA: TGTGCCAGCACGGTAAATCCACAGGCGCCTGGGGCCAACGTCCTGACTTTC.

This rearrangement joins TRBV9 to TRBJ1-2, with 7 bases that match TRBD1. The CDR3 is 14 amino acids. Trimming cost V 2 bases and J 4 bases; bases outside gene matches: 5. Germline V gives CDR1 SGDLS, CDR2 YYNGEE. CDR3 DNA: TGTGCCAGCAGCGTCCAGGGGGGTGCCTATGGCTACACCTTC. Protein product: CASSVQGGAYGYTF.

V is TRBV2 and J is TRBJ2-3; the match to TRBD2 covers 8 bases. With 6 bases clipped from V and 1 base from J, the junction kept 6 bases outside the gene matches. This CDR3 spans 15 amino acids. Germline values: CDR1 SNHLY, CDR2 FYNNEI. CDR3 amino acids: CASSQPTSGTDTQYF. The CDR3, as DNA: TGTGCCAGCAGCCAACCGACTAGCGGCACAGATACGCAGTATTTT.

In this sample, this clone turned up many times. This chain connects TRBV5-5 to TRBJ2-2; no clear D gene. Trimming removed 1 base from V and 6 bases from J, with 1 base in between. Germline CDR1 and CDR2: SGHKS and YYEKEE (reference sequence). This CDR3 comprises 11 residues. The CDR3 sequence: CASSLSGELFF. The CDR3 coding sequence is TGTGCCAGCAGCTTGTCCGGGGAGCTGTTTTTT.